This T cell receptor beta chain was identified during a study of cytomegalovirus exposure and HLA in healthy donors (dated by TCRdb to between 2016 and 2019). Regarding the study in general: An earlier analysis of 587 of the donors reported over 250 Gb of sequence data and 90 million to 120 million unique TCR beta sequences obtained from about 179 million T cells. High-throughput TCR immunosequencing, statistical association of individual TCRs with disease status, and machine learning were combined to predict cytomegalovirus infection status. An early release that covered 500 to 800 HLA-typed donors contained about 290 gigabases of sequencing data and 65 million to 100 million unique TCR sequences. A later genetic analysis took genome-wide SNP genotypes for 398 of the 666 donors and used that subset as a discovery cohort. Four to six DR-DQ haplotypes were handled as single units for association and clustering, since linkage in the cohort was strong. To study patterns of TCR occurrence, a later analysis re-analyzed previously published TCR beta repertoires from hundreds of donors and added high-resolution HLA genotyping. All discovery cohort repertoires had been generated on a single sequencing platform. Among almost 400 genotyped donors of the cohort, an average of around 240,000 unique TCR beta nucleotide sequences were sequenced per donor, around 20% of them non-productive. Besides the first cohort of around 670 subjects, a separate validation cohort made up of 120 different subjects was used. Donor age, sex, ethnicity and CMV serostatus were compiled alongside the repertoire data. Of the roughly 400 genotyped donors, over 70% fell in the genetic ancestry cluster associated with self-reported Caucasian donors. An earlier analysis of some 500 of the donors applied high-throughput TCR beta sequencing to assess whether each TCR beta V gene segment acted as functional or pseudogenic. Rather than drawing on any new phenotypic data, the later analysis identified candidate immune exposures from TCR beta sequences and the way those sequences occurred across donors. The study aimed to test whether cataloging public T cell receptors could reveal signatures of past pathogen exposure. HLA typing covered class I and class II loci at four-digit resolution. Typing coverage differed by locus: A, B, C, DRB1 and DQB1 were typed in roughly 620-630 donors, DQA1 in about 500, DPA1 in 600 to 610, and DPB1 in 450 to 490. The T cell repertoires of roughly 660 subjects were profiled by immunosequencing and related to cytomegalovirus serostatus.

Study-wide findings and limitations: According to a later genetic analysis, donors in an Asian-associated ancestry cluster had fewer N-insertions in productive TCRs than the approximately 650-donor mean. The study gave a list of under 200 TCR beta chains associated with cytomegalovirus. Correlated functional status among segregating V segments might reflect linkage disequilibrium, but an unknown experimental factor could not be ruled out. Assigning TCR associations to individual alleles was difficult when HLA alleles, especially DR and DQ, strongly co-occurred. CMV serostatus was the only immune exposure information available for the cohort. A group of highly shared sequence variants was considered likely to be a technical artifact of the sequencing pipeline. In a later analysis, several top co-occurrence clusters were reported to appear linked to parvovirus B19, influenza, CMV and Epstein-Barr virus. Some IMGT-functional V segments, including TRBV6-2 and TRBV6-3, could not be distinguished by the 87-base-pair reads and were therefore excluded. A few of the identified cytomegalovirus-associated TCR beta chains were confirmed in vitro to be specific for cytomegalovirus antigens. The authors suggested that the approach could potentially be extended to other disease states and immunological phenotypes. In a later analysis, the rate of TCR association differed among HLA loci, with DRB1 alleles having the most associated TCRs and HLA-C alleles having the fewest. Compared with equally common non-associated chains, HLA-associated TCR beta chains in a later analysis were more clonally expanded and had lower generation probabilities. The presence/absence analyses assumed that sequencing depth was roughly uniform across donors, and that assumption may not be true. Cytomegalovirus status was reported to be diagnosed by the classifier with high specificity and sensitivity in both the original and validation cohorts. A further reported finding was that TCR beta sequences accurately predicted the HLA-A and HLA-B alleles for most subjects in the first cohort. Because some donors lacked HLA typing at each locus, the association tests relied only on the typed subset. This cohort had only TCR beta chains sequenced, and the lack of alpha or paired-chain data limited which features could be detected. Most TCR sequences were observed very rarely across donors, whereas some public TCRs were present in many individuals. The earlier analysis of about 600 of the donors excluded roughly 17 rarely observed V segments, including chromosome 9 orphons, because counts were too low. Broadly in line with IMGT annotations, most TCR beta V segments showed up in productive rearrangements about 87% or about 30% of the time in an earlier analysis of 587 of the donors. At a false discovery rate of 0.05, a later analysis linked under 20,000 TCR beta sequences to specific HLA alleles. V-gene and J-gene trimming of TCR beta chains was associated with a missense DCLRE1C variant in a later genetic analysis, and the association was replicated in an independent cohort. A later analysis found that most CMV-associated TCR beta chains appeared HLA-restricted, with HLA associations seemingly driven largely by CMV exposure.

A few counts support this clone. It lacks a known antigen. There are no base qualities to consult, and no much larger clone falls within one base. Trimming removed 0 bases from V and 8 bases from J; the gene matches leave 3 bases unexplained. The CDR3 runs 13 amino acids, cysteine and phenylalanine included. The sequence is cut down to CDR3 DNA, 39 bases in frame from base 1. From the germline V gene (reference sequence), CDR1 is SEHNR and CDR2 is FQNEAQ. The cohort was made up of 666 healthy bone marrow donors. Cohort members were all nominally healthy when sampled, although unrecorded immune exposures were likely present. The donor was CMV seropositive and was included in the group of 290 or so seropositive cohort members. A peripheral blood sample was provided by each donor, and peripheral blood mononuclear cells were used for TCR beta sequencing. The Qiagen DNeasy Blood Extraction Kit was used to extract genomic DNA from the blood cell samples.

Library creation used the immunoSEQ multiplex PCR assay. For the multiplex PCR, a mixture combining 60 forward primers for TCR Vbeta segments and 13 reverse primers for TCR Jbeta segments was used. The CDR3 region of rearranged TCR beta genes was amplified from genomic DNA by a multiplex PCR assay. The amplified TCR beta libraries were sequenced on the Illumina HiSeq System as 87-base-pair reads. The study's own analysis went as follows. A later analysis tallied around 82 million unique TCR beta chains across the approximately 670 repertoires, and about 10 million of those chains were shared by two or more donors. Raw reads were error-corrected and collapsed into unique sequences by a nearest-neighbor algorithm in which closely related sequences were merged to remove PCR and sequencing errors. To assign V, D and J gene segments, CDR3 sequences were aligned to IMGT reference sequences. For a sequence to be retained, at least a six-nucleotide match to both a V gene segment and a J gene segment was required. A rearrangement was called productive if the CDR3 had no stop codons and remained in frame with V and J, and every other rearrangement was called non-productive. CDR3 was defined by IMGT convention, running from the second conserved V-encoded cysteine to the conserved J-encoded phenylalanine. The earlier analysis of 587 of the donors excluded sequences that lacked an unambiguous match to a single V gene segment. In an earlier analysis of 587 of the donors, V segments were called functional above 56.7% productive rearrangements and were called segregating when the between-donor standard deviation exceeded 5%. A statistical classification framework was built to diagnose cytomegalovirus status from the catalog of TCR beta chain sequences. V and J gene assignment, in a later analysis, came from comparing TCR nucleotide sequences with IMGT/GENE-DB human TR gene sequences. Using the TCRdist pipeline, a later analysis assigned CDR3 sequences along with most-parsimonious VDJ recombination scenarios. A later analysis defined each TCR beta chain by its CDR3 amino acid sequence plus V-gene family, and excluded reads lacking a unique V-gene family. A later analysis removed several hundred highly shared, low-generation-probability nucleotide sequences to deal with suspected cross-contamination and a sequencing artifact. A later analysis calculated a clonal expansion index for each public chain from normalized within-repertoire ranks of inferred template counts. In a later analysis, generation probabilities were computed using a VDJ recombination model fitted to out-of-frame rearrangements, and the results were checked against IGoR. Hypergeometric tests were used in a later analysis to score TCR-TCR, TCR-HLA and TCR-CMV co-occurrence, with a repertoire-size bias correction applied to the TCR pairs. In a later analysis, false discovery rates were estimated by permuting HLA or CMV assignments 20 times. In a later analysis, co-occurring TCRs were grouped with DBSCAN, and TCRdist sequence similarity was added when clustering was performed within HLA-allele-positive subsets. Co-occurrence clustering excluded repertoires with fewer than 30,000 or more than 120,000 public chains, plus five with anomalous nucleotide sharing. TCRdb stores this immuneACCESS table with in-frame sequences only. Part of the clones is absent; in the studies checked, under half of the shortfall reflects unresolved V genes, and no reason is known for the rest. That table is the source of V, J and clone size, and D and trimming were worked out from the DNA. This sample gives under 200,000 clones in total; 77% of them show up just once. About 2.6% of the sample is in the top ten clones.

The TCR was taken from a woman aged 40 to 50 in good health and CMV-seropositive. Here the chain combines TRBV7-9 and TRBJ1-1; TRBD1 lines up with 7 middle nucleotides. Sequences were obtained from PBMCs. The CDR3 region has the sequence CASSLARQGEAFF. The DNA sequence is given as TGTGCCAGCAGCTTAGCGAGACAGGGAGAAGCTTTCTTT.